The 3 T cell receptor beta chains below were found in one sample sequenced in a study of liver allograft versus peripheral blood T cells. Looking at the study overall: The authors compared T cell receptor repertoires in transplanted livers with recipients' peripheral blood repertoires.

TCRdb itself ran the reads through MiXCR, one entry per CDR3 protein. The table shows some 9,100 distinct CDR3 sequences, with approximately 17% occurring only once. These receptors were collected from a human patient who had a liver transplant. Certain T cells may be donor cells from the graft.

A remark on this clonotype: A read error may explain this, as a much larger clone is one base away. This rearrangement joins TRBV6-5 to TRBJ1-2; the D gene is possibly TRBD1 (5 bases). This CDR3 is built from 14 residues. Germline assignment: CDR1 MNHEY and CDR2 SVGAGI. CDR3 bases: TGTGCCAGTCGAAGTGGGGCGGTGGGCTATAGCTACACCTTC. Protein sequence: CASRSGAVGYSYTF.

In this sample, this clonotype turned up many times. The V call is TRBV18, the J call TRBJ1-2; D is possibly TRBD1 (5 bases). Germline CDR1 reads KGHSH; CDR2 reads LQKENI. The CDR3 has 14 residues. The V end was cut by 6 bases, the J end by 4 bases, with 15 bases between. The DNA for the CDR3 is TGTGCCAGCTCTCGCGCAGGGACGGTCTATGGCTACACCTTC. It codes for CASSRAGTVYGYTF. Filled out from reference TRBV18 and TRBJ1-2, the complete variable domain reads NAGVMQNPRHLVRRRGQEARLRCSPMKGHSHVYWYRQLPEEGLKFMVYLQKENIIDESGMPKERFSAEFPKEGPSILRIQQVVRGDSAAYFCASSRAGTVYGYTFGSGTRLTVV.

This clonotype is medium-sized within its sample. This chain links TRBV19 with TRBJ1-2; D is undetermined. CDR1 LNHDA and CDR2 SQIVND come from the germline V gene (reference sequence). Trimming shortened V by 5 bases and J by 6 bases, and 16 bases separated the two germline ends. The CDR3 extends over 14 amino acids. The DNA of the CDR3 is TGTGCCAGTAGTTCAGGAAGCAGTGCCGATGGCTACACCTTC. Its protein product is CASSSGSSADGYTF. Full variable domain (rest looked up from reference TRBV19 and TRBJ1-2): DGGITQSPKYLFRKEGQNVTLSCEQNLNHDAMYWYRQDPGQGLRLIYYSQIVNDFQKGDIAEGYSVSREKKESFPLTVTSAQKNPTAFYLCASSSGSSADGYTFGSGTRLTVV.